The T cell receptor beta chain described here comes from a study of blood T cell repertoires in COVID-19. Study at large: Acute and convalescent COVID-19 specimens originated in the United States, Italy and Spain. PBMCs, B-cell-depleted T cells, or T cells provided the cDNA or gDNA that made up the material.

The table lists this clone with a count of one. CDR3 length equals 16 residues. Participants had their cohort set by participant-reported clinical history. Original handling: Estimation of nucleated cell counts relied on the amplification of reference gene primers. TCRdb's copy holds only in-frame clones and misses some; the assay was immunoSEQ multiplex PCR. V and J calls and clone size are given by that table; D and trimming were obtained from the DNA. The sample carries 280,000 or so clones, approximately 83% recorded once. The gene calls are TRBV21-1 and TRBJ2-1; the table's D call, TRBD2, was not checked against the DNA. TRBV21-1 is deemed a pseudogene. Sequencing used PBMCs or T cells enriched from blood (not recorded which). The TCR was taken from a man in his thirties or forties who had recovered from COVID-19. Written as DNA, the CDR3 is TGTGCCAGCAGCAAACTGGGAGGGGGGCCCAATGGGGAGCAGTTCTTC. It specifies CASSKLGGGPNGEQFF.